These 19 T cell receptor beta chains share one sample of origin, sequenced in a study of naive and memory T cell subsets. For these receptors, no antigen is known. Study-wide findings and caveats: A few larger clonotypes appeared in naive repertoires, especially CD8, possibly memory cells re-expressing CD45RA.

An equimolar mix of two oligonucleotides served as the beta constant-region primer for TRBC1 and TRBC2. Four rounds of PCR amplified the ligated cDNA using nested alpha and beta constant-region primers plus SP2. MiXCR, applied by TCRdb to the UMI-ligation and nested PCR reads, yields one record per CDR3 protein. Found here are over 110,000 distinct CDR3 sequences, about a fifth of them singletons; the top ten hold roughly 0.6%. Sequenced material: naive CD8+ T cells from blood. These receptors were obtained from a human donor in good health.

The gene calls are TRBV25-1 and TRBJ1-3; no clear D gene. Germline assignment: CDR1 MGHDK and CDR2 SYGVNS. The CDR3 runs 15 residues. V was clipped by 1 base and J by 2 bases, with 9 bases between them. The CDR3 nucleotides read TGTGCCAGCAGTGAATGGGGAACGCCTGGAAACACCATATATTTT. Protein sequence: CASSEWGTPGNTIYF.

Of note for this clonotype: This may stem from a read error, because a much larger clone lies one nucleotide away. The genes are TRBV4-1 and TRBJ2-5; 7 bases line up with TRBD1. Per germline, CDR1 MGHRA and CDR2 YSYEKL. The CDR3 consists of 21 residues. CDR3 coding DNA: TGCGCCAGCAGACAAGAAGGTTCTTTAGGGGGCCAACCAACTAATTTGGAGACCCAGTACTTC. It encodes CASRQEGSLGGQPTNLETQYF.

The V call is TRBV20-1, the J call TRBJ1-1; 9 positions agree with TRBD1. Losses at the gene ends were 6 bases for V and 4 bases for J; bases not matched to a gene: 3. CDR1 is DFQATT and CDR2 is SNEGSKA in the germline V gene (reference sequence). There are 12 residues in the CDR3. The CDR3 protein is CSARTGVTEAFF. Written as DNA, the CDR3 is TGCAGTGCCCGGACAGGGGTCACTGAAGCTTTCTTT.

This clonotype was counted a few times. CDR3: CATNSGTSKETQYF. DNA of the CDR3: TGTGCCACAAACTCCGGGACTAGTAAAGAGACCCAGTACTTC. The rearrangement links TRBV19 to TRBJ2-5; 8 nucleotides line up with TRBD2. Germline-derived CDR1 and CDR2 are LNHDA and SQIVND (reference sequence). This CDR3 has 14 amino acids. The V and J ends lost 10 bases and 3 bases, in that order; junction bases with no gene match: 10. Based on the CDR3 plus reference TRBV19 and TRBJ2-5, the full variable domain is DGGITQSPKYLFRKEGQNVTLSCEQNLNHDAMYWYRQDPGQGLRLIYYSQIVNDFQKGDIAEGYSVSREKKESFPLTVTSAQKNPTAFYLCATNSGTSKETQYFGPGTRLLVL.

Written as DNA, the CDR3 is TGCAGTGCTACCCCGGACAGGGGGCGGTTGAACACTGAAGCTTTCTTT. This gives the protein CSATPDRGRLNTEAFF. This sequence joins TRBV20-1 and TRBJ1-1, with 11 positions matching TRBD1. Germline V gene data show CDR1 as DFQATT and CDR2 as SNEGSKA (reference sequence). CDR3 size: 16 residues. The V segment lost 4 bases and the J segment 0 bases; nucleotides outside the gene matches: 7.

This rearrangement joins TRBV4-1 to TRBJ2-7, with D perhaps matching TRBD1 (6 bases). The CDR3 is 15 amino acids. Germline V lookup: CDR1 MGHRA, CDR2 YSYEKL. The V gene lost 2 bases and the J gene lost 2 bases, with 13 bases spanning the gap. CDR3 nucleotides: TGCGCCAGCAGCCAAAGACAGGCAGAAGCCTACGAGCAGTACTTC. Its protein is CASSQRQAEAYEQYF.

This clonotype was seen more than once but under ten times. The chain employs TRBV11-2 and TRBJ2-5, with a tentative D call TRBD1 (5 bases). Germline V CDR1 and CDR2: SGHAT, FQNNGV. V was clipped by 3 bases and J by 2 bases, with 13 bases between them. CDR3 size: 15 residues. CDR3 sequence reads: CASSLYQGLQETQYF. CDR3 coding DNA: TGTGCCAGCAGCTTGTACCAGGGCCTACAAGAGACCCAGTACTTC.

This clonotype was seen a few times. The chain links TRBV28 to TRBJ2-5; perhaps TRBD1 as D (6 bases). In germline, CDR1 is MDHEN, CDR2 SYDVKM. Trimming removed 3 bases from V and 0 bases from J, with 17 bases in between. The CDR3 covers 17 residues. DNA for the CDR3: TGTGCCAGCAGTTTTTGGGGGCGTAGAACCAACCAAGAGACCCAGTACTTC. It encodes CASSFWGRRTNQETQYF. Together with reference TRBV28 and TRBJ2-5, the CDR3 gives the full variable domain: DVKVTQSSRYLVKRTGEKVFLECVQDMDHENMFWYRQDPGLGLRLIYFSYDVKMKEKGDIPEGYSVSREKKERFSLILESASTNQTSMYLCASSFWGRRTNQETQYFGPGTRLLVL.

This chain connects TRBV9 to TRBJ2-7; tentatively, D is TRBD1 (5 bases). V lost 3 bases and J lost 5, with 12 bases in between. The CDR3 has 13 residues. Germline V gene lookup returns CDR1 SGDLS and CDR2 YYNGEE. DNA of the CDR3: TGTGCCAGCAGCGACAGGTATTCGGACGAGCAGTACTTC. Protein sequence: CASSDRYSDEQYF.

There are a few counts of this clonotype. The chain carries TRBV7-6 and TRBJ1-1; D uncertain. Trimming stripped 4 bases from V and 5 bases from J, with 14 bases between. The CDR3 is 14 residues long. Germline loops: CDR1 SGHVS, CDR2 FNYEAQ. CDR3 region: CASSSFGSGTEAFF. DNA of the CDR3: TGTGCCAGCAGCTCGTTCGGGTCGGGGACTGAAGCTTTCTTT.

In this sample, this clonotype turned up a few times. The chain employs TRBV9 and TRBJ2-7; 7 bases agree with TRBD2. CDR1 and CDR2 from the germline V gene are SGDLS and YYNGEE. Losses at the gene ends were 0 bases for V and 2 bases for J; bases not matched to a gene: 5. The CDR3 contains 15 residues. The CDR3 coding sequence is TGTGCCAGCAGCGTAGAGGTAGCGGGCCCCTACGAGCAGTACTTC. Translating it yields CASSVEVAGPYEQYF.

CDR3 region: CASSFKGPGGNEQFF. CDR3 nucleotides: TGTGCCAGCAGTTTTAAGGGGCCCGGGGGGAATGAGCAGTTCTTC. The V gene is TRBV12-3 or TRBV12-4, the J gene TRBJ2-1; 7 bases are shared with TRBD2. J lost 7 bases, V lost 3 bases, and 9 bases had no gene match. This CDR3 comprises 15 residues.

The rearrangement links TRBV27 to TRBJ1-5; no definite D call. V lost 2 bases and J 4 bases, leaving 9 bases between the germline ends. There are 14 residues in the CDR3. Germline V gene data show CDR1 as MNHEY and CDR2 as SMNVEV (reference sequence). This CDR3 reads CASSLVAGNQPQHF. The CDR3 DNA follows: TGTGCCAGCAGTTTAGTTGCTGGGAATCAGCCCCAGCATTTT.

The V call is TRBV27, the J call TRBJ2-1; D not certain. CDR3 length: 15 residues. Germline V gene lookup returns CDR1 MNHEY and CDR2 SMNVEV (reference sequence). V lost 2 bases, J lost 0 bases, and 8 bases lay in between. CDR3 residues: CASSLGPSSYNEQFF. The CDR3 nucleotides read TGTGCCAGCAGTTTAGGCCCGAGCTCCTACAATGAGCAGTTCTTC.

V usage is TRBV10-3 and J usage is TRBJ2-1, with TRBD1 matching over 8 bases. V was clipped by 3 bases and J by 4 bases; unmatched bases: 11. In germline, CDR1 is ENHRY, CDR2 SYGVKD. The CDR3 covers 17 residues. CDR3 protein: CAISDADRGQGYNEQFF. The DNA of the CDR3 is TGTGCCATCAGTGATGCCGACCGTGGACAGGGTTACAATGAGCAGTTCTTC.

The chain uses TRBV13 and TRBJ2-5, with 9 bases aligning to TRBD1. CDR1 is PRHDT and CDR2 is FYEKMQ in the germline V gene (reference sequence). This CDR3 contains 15 residues. Trimming took 5 bases from V and 4 from J; bases not matched to a gene: 8. The CDR3 reads CASSNTEDRGETQYF. The CDR3 DNA is TGTGCCAGCAGCAACACGGAGGACAGGGGAGAGACCCAGTACTTC.

This sequence joins TRBV4-1 and TRBJ2-7; D ambiguous. Germline V CDR1 and CDR2: MGHRA, YSYEKL. V was cut by 1 base and J by 3 bases, with 7 bases left in between. The CDR3 runs 13 residues. DNA for the CDR3: TGCGCCAGCAGCCAAGTAGGAGACTACGAGCAGTACTTC. Protein: CASSQVGDYEQYF.

V gene TRBV28 combines with J gene TRBJ1-2, with D uncertain. The CDR3 extends over 11 amino acids. V shed 10 bases and J shed 2 bases, with 8 bases lying between them. Germline CDR1 reads MDHEN; CDR2 reads SYDVKM. The CDR3 protein is CATGLNYGYTF. CDR3 sequence (DNA): TGTGCCACAGGACTAAACTATGGCTACACCTTC.

V and J are TRBV3-1 and TRBJ2-1, with a tentative D call TRBD2 (5 bases). Germline loops: CDR1 LGHDT, CDR2 YNNKEL (reference sequence). V was pared by 0 bases and J by 3 bases, with 9 bases between. This CDR3 spans 15 amino acids. CDR3 nucleotides: TGTGCCAGCAGCCAAGACTCGGGGAGCTACAATGAGCAGTTCTTC. It yields the protein CASSQDSGSYNEQFF.